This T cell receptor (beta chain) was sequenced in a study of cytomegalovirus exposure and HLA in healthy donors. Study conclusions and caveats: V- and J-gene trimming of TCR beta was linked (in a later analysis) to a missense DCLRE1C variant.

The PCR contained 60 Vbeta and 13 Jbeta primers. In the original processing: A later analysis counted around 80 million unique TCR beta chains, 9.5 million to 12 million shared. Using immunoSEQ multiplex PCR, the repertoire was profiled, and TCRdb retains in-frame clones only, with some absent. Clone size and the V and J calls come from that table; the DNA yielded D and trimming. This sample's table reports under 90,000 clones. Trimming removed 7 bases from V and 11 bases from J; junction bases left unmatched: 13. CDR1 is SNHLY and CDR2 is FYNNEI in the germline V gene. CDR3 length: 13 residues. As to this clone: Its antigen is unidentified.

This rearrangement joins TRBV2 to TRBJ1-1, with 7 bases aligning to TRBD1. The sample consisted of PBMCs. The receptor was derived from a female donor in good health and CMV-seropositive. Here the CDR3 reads CASKRDRQGGAFF. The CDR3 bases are TGTGCCAGCAAGAGGGACAGACAAGGGGGGGCTTTCTTT.